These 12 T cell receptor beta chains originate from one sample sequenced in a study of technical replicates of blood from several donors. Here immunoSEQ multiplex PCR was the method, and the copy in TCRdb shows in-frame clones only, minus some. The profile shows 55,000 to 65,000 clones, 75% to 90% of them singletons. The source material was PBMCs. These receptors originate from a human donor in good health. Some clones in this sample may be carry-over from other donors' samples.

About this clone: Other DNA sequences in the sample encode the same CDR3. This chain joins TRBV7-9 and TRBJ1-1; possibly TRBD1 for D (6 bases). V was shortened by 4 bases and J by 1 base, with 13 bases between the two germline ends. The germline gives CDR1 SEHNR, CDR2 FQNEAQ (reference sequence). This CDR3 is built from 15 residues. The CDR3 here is CASSSRGGENTEAFF. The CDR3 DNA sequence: TGTGCCAGCAGCTCTCGGGGGGGCGAGAACACTGAAGCTTTCTTT.

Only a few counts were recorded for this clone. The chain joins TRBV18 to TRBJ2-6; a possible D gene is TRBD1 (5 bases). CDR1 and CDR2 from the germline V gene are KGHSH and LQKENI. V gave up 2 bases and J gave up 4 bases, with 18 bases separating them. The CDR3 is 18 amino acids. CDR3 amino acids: CASSPSTASLSGANVLTF. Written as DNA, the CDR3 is TGTGCCAGCTCACCATCGACAGCCAGCTTGTCGGGGGCCAACGTCCTGACTTTC.

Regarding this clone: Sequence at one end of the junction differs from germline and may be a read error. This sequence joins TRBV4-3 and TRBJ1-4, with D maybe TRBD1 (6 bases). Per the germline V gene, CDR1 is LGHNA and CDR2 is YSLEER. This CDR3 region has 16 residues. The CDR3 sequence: CASSQLRGTQNDKLFF. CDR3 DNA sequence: TGCGCCAGCAGCCAATTGCGGGGGACACAGAATGACAAACTGTTTTTT.

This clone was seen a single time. In DNA, the CDR3 is TGTGCCAGCAGCTCCGGACAGGGAGGCAATCAGCCCCAGCATTTT. It translates to CASSSGQGGNQPQHF. The rearrangement joins TRBV7-3 to TRBJ1-5, with 8 nucleotides matching TRBD1. The V and J ends lost 4 bases and 2 bases, in that order; junction bases with no gene match: 4. The CDR3 covers 15 residues. CDR1 and CDR2 from the germline V gene are SGHTA and FQGTGA. The entire variable domain, with the rest obtained from reference TRBV7-3 and TRBJ1-5, is as follows: GAGVSQTPSNKVTEKGKYVELRCDPISGHTALYWYRQSLGQGPEFLIYFQGTGAADDSGLPNDRFFAVRPEGSVSTLKIQRTERGDSAVYLCASSSGQGGNQPQHFGDGTRLSIL.

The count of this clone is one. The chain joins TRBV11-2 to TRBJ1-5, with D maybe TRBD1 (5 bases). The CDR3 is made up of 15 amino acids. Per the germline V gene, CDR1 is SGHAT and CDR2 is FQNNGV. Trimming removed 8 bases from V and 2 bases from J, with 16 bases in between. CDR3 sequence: CASAQGVAGNQPQHF. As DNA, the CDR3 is TGTGCCAGCGCCCAGGGAGTAGCGGGCAATCAGCCCCAGCATTTT.

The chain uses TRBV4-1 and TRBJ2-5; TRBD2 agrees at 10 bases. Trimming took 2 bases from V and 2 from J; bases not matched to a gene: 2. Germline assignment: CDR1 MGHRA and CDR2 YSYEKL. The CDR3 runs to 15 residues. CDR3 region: CASSQKLAGQETQYF. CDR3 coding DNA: TGCGCCAGCAGCCAAAAACTAGCGGGGCAAGAGACCCAGTACTTC.

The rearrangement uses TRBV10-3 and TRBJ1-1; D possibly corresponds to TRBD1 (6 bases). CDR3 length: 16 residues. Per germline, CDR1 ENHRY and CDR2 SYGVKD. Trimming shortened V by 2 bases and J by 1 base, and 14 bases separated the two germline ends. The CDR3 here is CAISELRTDQNTEAFF. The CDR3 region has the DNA TGTGCCATCAGTGAGCTCAGGACAGACCAGAACACTGAAGCTTTCTTT.

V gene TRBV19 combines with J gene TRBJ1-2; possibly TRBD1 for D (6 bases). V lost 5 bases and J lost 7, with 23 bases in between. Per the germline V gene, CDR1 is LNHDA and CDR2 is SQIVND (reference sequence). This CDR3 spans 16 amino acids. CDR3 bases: TGTGCCAGTAGTTTAGTCCGAGGTCAAGGGACATTTGGCTACACCTTC. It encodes CASSLVRGQGTFGYTF.

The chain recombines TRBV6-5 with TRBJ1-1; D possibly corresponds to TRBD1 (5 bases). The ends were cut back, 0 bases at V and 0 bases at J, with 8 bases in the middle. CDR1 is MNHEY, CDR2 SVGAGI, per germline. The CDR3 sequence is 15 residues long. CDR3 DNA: TGTGCCAGCAGTTACTCGACAGCCCTGAACACTGAAGCTTTCTTT. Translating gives CASSYSTALNTEAFF.

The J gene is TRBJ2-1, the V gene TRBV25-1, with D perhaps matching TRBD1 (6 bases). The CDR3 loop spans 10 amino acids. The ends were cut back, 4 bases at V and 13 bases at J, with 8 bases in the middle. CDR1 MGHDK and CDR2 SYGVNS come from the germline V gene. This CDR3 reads CASSAGHQFF. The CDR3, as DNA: TGTGCCAGCAGTGCGGGACATCAGTTCTTC.

CDR3 sequence: CASSQGRGLDFRHTF. The CDR3, as DNA: TGCGCCAGCAGCCAAGGGAGGGGCCTGGATTTTCGGCACACCTTC. The chain is built from TRBV4-1 and TRBJ1-2; the D gene is possibly TRBD1 (5 bases). Germline V gene sequence: CDR1 MGHRA, CDR2 YSYEKL. The CDR3 consists of 15 residues. V lost 1 base and J lost 12, with 21 bases in between.

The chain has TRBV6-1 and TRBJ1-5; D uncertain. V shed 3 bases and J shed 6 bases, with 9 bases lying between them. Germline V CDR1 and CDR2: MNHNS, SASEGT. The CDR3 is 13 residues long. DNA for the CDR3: TGTGCCAGCAGTGACAGAATCACTCAGCCCCAGCATTTT. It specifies CASSDRITQPQHF.